Listed below are T cell receptor beta chains from one sample, sequenced in a study of technical replicates of blood from a few donors. The repertoire was sequenced with immunoSEQ multiplex PCR; TCRdb's copy has only in-frame clones and lacks some. This table holds tens of thousands of clones, 80% to 90% found once. The sample comprised PBMCs. These receptors all stem from a human donor in good health. Some clones in this sample may be carry-over from other donors' samples. The CDR3 runs from the conserved cysteine through the conserved F or W. D genes are given only for firm matches. The size field is filled for only some rows; it gives once, few, many or a size class.

j_call: TRBJ2-3
clone_size: .
cdr3_length: 15
v_call: TRBV14
d_call: TRBD1
cdr3_nt: TGTGCCAGCAGCGCACTCGGGACAGACACAGATACGCAGTATTTT
cdr3_aa: CASSALGTDTDTQYF

j_call: TRBJ2-2
clone_size: .
cdr3_length: 12
v_call: TRBV29-1
d_call: .
cdr3_nt: TGCAGCGTTGACCAGGGCACCGGGGAGCTGTTTTTT
cdr3_aa: CSVDQGTGELFF

j_call: TRBJ2-3
clone_size: .
cdr3_length: 16
v_call: TRBV9
d_call: .
cdr3_nt: TGTGCCAGCAGCCTGGGCTCGAACAGTCTCACAGATACGCAGTATTTT
cdr3_aa: CASSLGSNSLTDTQYF

j_call: TRBJ1-1
clone_size: .
cdr3_length: 13
v_call: TRBV7-3
d_call: .
cdr3_nt: TGTGCCAGCAGCTTAGGACAGAACACTGAAGCTTTCTTT
cdr3_aa: CASSLGQNTEAFF

j_call: TRBJ2-3
clone_size: .
cdr3_length: 15
v_call: TRBV5-4
d_call: .
cdr3_nt: TGTGCCAGCCGGATTGAGGCAGTCAGCACAGATACGCAGTATTTT
cdr3_aa: CASRIEAVSTDTQYF

j_call: TRBJ1-5
clone_size: .
cdr3_length: 15
v_call: TRBV19
d_call: .
cdr3_nt: TGTGCCAGTAGTATACAGGGAAGGGGCAATCAGCCCCAGCATTTT
cdr3_aa: CASSIQGRGNQPQHF

j_call: TRBJ2-7
clone_size: .
cdr3_length: 12
v_call: TRBV7-9
d_call: .
cdr3_nt: TGTGCCAGCAGCTTAAGCCCTTACGAGCAGTACTTC
cdr3_aa: CASSLSPYEQYF

j_call: TRBJ1-5
clone_size: .
cdr3_length: 13
v_call: TRBV6-5
d_call: .
cdr3_nt: TGTGCCAGCAGTTACGGAGGCAATCAGCCCCAGCATTTT
cdr3_aa: CASSYGGNQPQHF

j_call: TRBJ1-4
clone_size: .
cdr3_length: 14
v_call: TRBV6-5
d_call: .
cdr3_nt: TGTGCCACCAGTCAGGGCAGGCCCTTTAGGGAACTGTTTTTT
cdr3_aa: CATSQGRPFRELFF

j_call: TRBJ1-1
clone_size: once
cdr3_length: 14
v_call: TRBV6-5
d_call: .
cdr3_nt: TGTGCCAGCAGTTACCGCCAGATGAACACTGAAGCTTTCTTT
cdr3_aa: CASSYRQMNTEAFF

j_call: TRBJ2-7
clone_size: medium-sized
cdr3_length: 17
v_call: TRBV10-3
d_call: TRBD1
cdr3_nt: TGTGCCATCAGTGAGCTCCGGGACAGGAGAAAGGGCTACGAGCAGTACTTC
cdr3_aa: CAISELRDRRKGYEQYF

j_call: TRBJ2-3
clone_size: .
cdr3_length: 15
v_call: TRBV6-5
d_call: TRBD2
cdr3_nt: TGTGCCAGCAGTAGGGAGGGGAATCGTTATGATACGCAGTATTTT
cdr3_aa: CASSREGNRYDTQYF

j_call: TRBJ2-7
clone_size: .
cdr3_length: 14
v_call: TRBV30
d_call: TRBD2
cdr3_nt: TGTGCCTGGAGTGTACTGGGAGGGCAATACGAGCAGTACTTC
cdr3_aa: CAWSVLGGQYEQYF

j_call: TRBJ2-1
clone_size: .
cdr3_length: 15
v_call: TRBV10-3
d_call: TRBD2
cdr3_nt: TGTGCCATCAGTGAGCCTAGCGGGAGTTACAATGAGCAGTTCTTC
cdr3_aa: CAISEPSGSYNEQFF

j_call: TRBJ2-7
clone_size: .
cdr3_length: 15
v_call: TRBV27
d_call: TRBD1
cdr3_nt: TGTGCCAGCAGTCTGAAGCAGGGGGCTCCTGCCGAGCAGTACTTC
cdr3_aa: CASSLKQGAPAEQYF

j_call: TRBJ1-2
clone_size: .
cdr3_length: 17
v_call: TRBV4-1
d_call: .
cdr3_nt: TGCGCCAGCAGCTTCGACGGGTGGGGGGAAGCGGACTATGGCTACACCTTC
cdr3_aa: CASSFDGWGEADYGYTF

j_call: TRBJ2-3
clone_size: .
cdr3_length: 16
v_call: TRBV2
d_call: TRBD1
cdr3_nt: TGTGCCAGCAGTCGGACAGGGCCCGGCCTGTCAGATACGCAGTATTTT
cdr3_aa: CASSRTGPGLSDTQYF

j_call: TRBJ2-5
clone_size: .
cdr3_length: 14
v_call: TRBV7-2
d_call: .
cdr3_nt: TGTGCCAGCAGCCGAACCTACGCCGAGGAGACCCAGTACTTC
cdr3_aa: CASSRTYAEETQYF

j_call: TRBJ2-1
clone_size: .
cdr3_length: 12
v_call: TRBV29-1
d_call: .
cdr3_nt: TGCAGCGTTGGTCGCTCCTACAATGAGCAGTTCTTC
cdr3_aa: CSVGRSYNEQFF

j_call: TRBJ1-6
clone_size: .
cdr3_length: 16
v_call: TRBV28
d_call: TRBD1
cdr3_nt: TGTGCCAGCAGGGGGCAGGGGGTTACGCGTAATTCACCCCTCCACTTT
cdr3_aa: CASRGQGVTRNSPLHF

j_call: TRBJ1-1
clone_size: .
cdr3_length: 15
v_call: TRBV6-7
d_call: .
cdr3_nt: TGTGCCAGCAGTTACCCCTTTGAGGGTGAGACTGAAGCTTTCTTT
cdr3_aa: CASSYPFEGETEAFF

j_call: TRBJ1-3
clone_size: .
cdr3_length: 18
v_call: TRBV6-4
d_call: .
cdr3_nt: TGTGCCAGCAGCCGACCCCTGAGGATGGCTCCTTCTGGAAACACCATATATTTT
cdr3_aa: CASSRPLRMAPSGNTIYF

j_call: TRBJ2-7
clone_size: .
cdr3_length: 15
v_call: TRBV5-1
d_call: .
cdr3_nt: TGCGCCAGCAGCTTGGCCTTTCCAGGGGACGACGAGCAGTACTTC
cdr3_aa: CASSLAFPGDDEQYF

j_call: TRBJ1-5
clone_size: .
cdr3_length: 14
v_call: TRBV6-1
d_call: .
cdr3_nt: TGTGCCAGCAGTACCAGGGGTAGCAATCAGCCCCAGCATTTT
cdr3_aa: CASSTRGSNQPQHF

j_call: TRBJ1-2
clone_size: .
cdr3_length: 12
v_call: TRBV5-1
d_call: .
cdr3_nt: TGCGCCAGCAGCTTAGGCGCGGAGGGCTACACCTTC
cdr3_aa: CASSLGAEGYTF

j_call: TRBJ1-4
clone_size: once
cdr3_length: 17
v_call: TRBV4-2
d_call: TRBD1
cdr3_nt: TGTGCCAGCAGCCAAGCCGACAGGGGGTTTCTTGAGGAAAAACTGTTTTTT
cdr3_aa: CASSQADRGFLEEKLFF

j_call: TRBJ2-1
clone_size: few
cdr3_length: 16
v_call: TRBV4-3
d_call: TRBD1
cdr3_nt: TGCGCCAGCAGCCAAGACGGGCAGGGGGCATACAATGAGCAGTTCTTC
cdr3_aa: CASSQDGQGAYNEQFF

j_call: TRBJ1-3
clone_size: .
cdr3_length: 17
v_call: TRBV12-5
d_call: TRBD1
cdr3_nt: TGTGCTAGTGGTTTGGCGACAGGGGCATCGACGGGAAACACCATATATTTT
cdr3_aa: CASGLATGASTGNTIYF

j_call: TRBJ1-1
clone_size: .
cdr3_length: 14
v_call: TRBV7-2
d_call: .
cdr3_nt: TGTGCCAGCAGTTGGAAGGGAGGGGACACTGAAGCTTTCTTT
cdr3_aa: CASSWKGGDTEAFF

j_call: TRBJ1-1
clone_size: .
cdr3_length: 12
v_call: TRBV28
d_call: .
cdr3_nt: TGTGCCAGCAGTTTAAGGGGACTTGAAGCTTTCTTT
cdr3_aa: CASSLRGLEAFF

j_call: TRBJ2-1
clone_size: .
cdr3_length: 14
v_call: TRBV2
d_call: TRBD1
cdr3_nt: TGTGCCAGCAGTGGGACAGGGGGTAGAAATGAGCAGTTCTTC
cdr3_aa: CASSGTGGRNEQFF

j_call: TRBJ1-2
clone_size: .
cdr3_length: 12
v_call: TRBV6-6
d_call: .
cdr3_nt: TGTGCCAGCAGTAACAGGAACTATGGCTACACCTTC
cdr3_aa: CASSNRNYGYTF

j_call: TRBJ1-2
clone_size: .
cdr3_length: 15
v_call: TRBV15
d_call: .
cdr3_nt: TGTGCCACCAGCAGAGATCGGGGGGTGGCCTATGGCTACACCTTC
cdr3_aa: CATSRDRGVAYGYTF